This is a list of T cell receptor beta chains from one sample in a study of early T cells in non-severe SARS-CoV-2 infection. One entry per CDR3 protein results from TCRdb running MiXCR on the 5' RACE reads. The sample holds roughly 90,000 distinct CDR3 sequences, about 14% seen once. Sequencing was done on a sample of whole blood. These TCRs come from an adult who was a healthcare worker with PCR-confirmed SARS-CoV-2 infection or an uninfected control (not recorded which). The CDR3 runs from the conserved cysteine through the conserved F or W. The order of the fields is clone size, J gene, D gene, V gene, CDR3 DNA, CDR3 protein. A D gene is named only where the DNA matches it firmly. Not all rows give a size; the values are once, few, many and, for expanded clones, a class.

few | TRBJ2-5 | TRBD2 | TRBV5-4 | TGTGCCAGCAGCCTTAGCGGGGGGGGACAAGAGACCCAGTACTTC | CASSLSGGGQETQYF
many | TRBJ2-7 | TRBD1 | TRBV27 | TGTGCCAGCAGTCCCTCCGCGGGACAGGCCTCCTACGAGCAGTACTTC | CASSPSAGQASYEQYF
few | TRBJ2-5 | - | TRBV6-1 | TGTGCCAGCAGGAGAGAAGGGACCGCTCCCTGGGAGACCCAGTACTTC | CASRREGTAPWETQYF
- | TRBJ1-5 | - | TRBV20-1 | TGCAGTGCTAGAGTGGCAGACAATCAGCCCCAGCATTTT | CSARVADNQPQHF
- | TRBJ2-3 | TRBD2 | TRBV7-2 | TGTGCCAGCAGCTTAGTTGGGACTAGCGGGAACACAGATACGCAGTATTTT | CASSLVGTSGNTDTQYF
many | TRBJ2-1 | - | TRBV30 | TGTGCCTGGACCAGGGACTTAAACTCCTACAATGAGCAGTTCTTC | CAWTRDLNSYNEQFF
- | TRBJ2-3 | TRBD2 | TRBV11-2 | TGTGCCAGCAGCATGGGACTAGCGGGGGGTAGCACAGATACGCAGTATTTT | CASSMGLAGGSTDTQYF
few | TRBJ1-5 | - | TRBV19 | TGTGCCAGTACGGGGGGCAAGGCTTATAGCAATCAGCCCCAGCATTTT | CASTGGKAYSNQPQHF
- | TRBJ2-7 | - | TRBV5-1 | TGCGCCAGCAGCTTGAACTCCGACGAGCAGTACTTC | CASSLNSDEQYF
- | TRBJ1-5 | - | TRBV7-2 | TGTGCCAGCAGCGTTCAAGTCAATCAGCCCCAGCATTTT | CASSVQVNQPQHF
few | TRBJ2-3 | TRBD2 | TRBV5-1 | TGCGCCAGCAGACTGGGACTAGCGGGGAGCCAGGTCGGTACGCAGTATTTT | CASRLGLAGSQVGTQYF
- | TRBJ2-7 | - | TRBV2 | TGTGCCAGCAGTGAAGGGGGCTTGGTACGAGCGTCAACCTACGAGCAGTACTTC | CASSEGGLVRASTYEQYF
- | TRBJ1-1 | TRBD1 | TRBV10-2 | TGCGCCAGCAGGCCCCACAGGGGGAGTAATGAAGCTTTCTTT | CASRPHRGSNEAFF
- | TRBJ2-5 | TRBD1 | TRBV11-2 | TGTGCCAGCAGCTTAGAGGACAGGCTGGGGGAGACCCAGTACTTC | CASSLEDRLGETQYF
many | TRBJ1-6 | - | TRBV7-8 | TGTGCCAGCAGACTCGGCGGGGGACATAATTCACCCCTCCACTTT | CASRLGGGHNSPLHF
- | TRBJ2-7 | TRBD1 | TRBV11-3 | TGTGCCAGCAGCTTAAGGGACAGGTATTACGAGCAGTACTTC | CASSLRDRYYEQYF
many | TRBJ1-5 | - | TRBV6-1 | TGTGCCAGCAGTGATTCAGACTATAGCAATCAGCCCCAGCATTTT | CASSDSDYSNQPQHF
few | TRBJ2-3 | - | TRBV6-2/TRBV6-3 | TGTGCCAGCAGTGGGGTCGGGGCAGATACGCAGTATTTT | CASSGVGADTQYF
few | TRBJ2-7 | TRBD2 | TRBV29-1 | TGCAGCGTTGAAGGGCTAGCGGGGGACGAGCAGTACTTC | CSVEGLAGDEQYF
many | TRBJ2-1 | - | TRBV3-1 | TGTGCCAGCAGCCAAGGTTTGGGTACAGTCGGCAATGAGCAGTTCTTC | CASSQGLGTVGNEQFF
many | TRBJ1-1 | - | TRBV11-2 | TGTGCCAGCAGCCCCGGAAGGGGGGCCCTTGAAATAACTGAAGCTTTCTTT | CASSPGRGALEITEAFF
- | TRBJ2-7 | - | TRBV7-9 | TGTGCCAGCAGCCCCCCGGGGTACGAGCAGTACTTC | CASSPPGYEQYF
- | TRBJ1-1 | - | TRBV4-1 | TGCGCCAGCAGCCAATACCAACGGCGGAACACTGAAGCTTTCTTT | CASSQYQRRNTEAFF
- | TRBJ2-7 | - | TRBV5-6 | TGTGCCAGCAGCCAGGGACTGCCCCTTGGCGAGCAGTACTTC | CASSQGLPLGEQYF
many | TRBJ2-1 | - | TRBV14 | TGTGCCAGCAGCCGAGCCCTCAGGTCCTACAATGAGCAGTTCTTC | CASSRALRSYNEQFF
- | TRBJ2-2 | - | TRBV11-2 | TGTGCCAGCAGCTTAGATCCCTCCGGGGAGCTGTTTTTT | CASSLDPSGELFF
few | TRBJ2-2 | TRBD2 | TRBV12-3/TRBV12-4 | TGTGCCAGCAGACCGGGACTAGCGGGAGGGTACACCGGGGAGCTGTTTTTT | CASRPGLAGGYTGELFF
many | TRBJ1-2 | - | TRBV20-1 | TGCAGTGCTGTGACAGCACCGACCCCTGAATCCTATGGCTACACCTTC | CSAVTAPTPESYGYTF
- | TRBJ1-6 | - | TRBV4-1 | TGCGCCAGCAGCCCCGGGTCCGGGGCGTCACCCCTCCACTTT | CASSPGSGASPLHF
many | TRBJ2-3 | - | TRBV6-1 | TGTGCCAGCAGTGTCGTGGCGGGCGGCACAGATACGCAGTATTTT | CASSVVAGGTDTQYF
few | TRBJ2-3 | - | TRBV3-1 | TGTGCCAGCAGCCAAGATCCGAAGTATACGCAGTATTTT | CASSQDPKYTQYF
many | TRBJ1-5 | TRBD1 | TRBV4-1 | TGCGCCAGCAGGGGGACAGGGTTTAATCAGCCCCAGCATTTT | CASRGTGFNQPQHF
few | TRBJ2-7 | TRBD1 | TRBV12-3/TRBV12-4 | TGTGCCAGCAGTCCTAGGACAGGGTCCGGCGAGCAGTACTTC | CASSPRTGSGEQYF
few | TRBJ2-5 | TRBD2 | TRBV29-1 | TGCAGCGTTAGGACTAGCCAAGAGACCCAGTACTTC | CSVRTSQETQYF
few | TRBJ2-7 | TRBD2 | TRBV18 | TGTGCCAGCTCACCACTAGGAGGAGCGGGAGGGCCTTACGAGCAGTACTTC | CASSPLGGAGGPYEQYF
few | TRBJ2-7 | - | TRBV5-1 | TGCGCCAGCAGCTTGTCCCAGGGAACCTACGAGCAGTACTTC | CASSLSQGTYEQYF
few | TRBJ2-7 | - | TRBV18 | TGTGCCAGCTCACCTGATAGCGGTCAGAGCTCCTACGAGCAGTACTTC | CASSPDSGQSSYEQYF
many | TRBJ2-5 | TRBD2 | TRBV11-1 | TGTGCCAGCAGCCCCGGGACTAGCGTCAGAGAGACCCAGTACTTC | CASSPGTSVRETQYF
- | TRBJ1-2 | - | TRBV4-1 | TGCGCCAGCAGCCCCTTATTAGGTGCCGACCCCCTCTTTGGCTACACCTTC | CASSPLLGADPLFGYTF
few | TRBJ2-5 | - | TRBV19 | TGTGCCAGTAGTATCTCCAGCCAAGAGACCCAGTACTTC | CASSISSQETQYF